The entry below gives a single T cell receptor beta chain sequence along with its context. Its specificity is not known. These data originate in a study of cytomegalovirus exposure and HLA in healthy donors. This CDR3 region has 13 residues. The germline V gene has CDR1 SGHRS and CDR2 YFSETQ. Trimming removed 1 base at V and 5 bases at J, with 10 bases between. Overall study results and limits: Presence/absence analysis assumed near-uniform sequencing depth across donors. An analysis done earlier found most TCR beta V segments productive about 87% or about 30% of the time.

The PCR used 60 Vbeta and 13 Jbeta primers. TCRdb keeps only in-frame clones here, not all; method: immunoSEQ multiplex PCR. This table holds around 160,000 clones, 79% found once. V and J are TRBV5-1 and TRBJ2-7; D is perhaps TRBD1 (6 bases). The TCR originated in a woman between 35 and 50 years old in good health and CMV-seropositive. Sequenced input: PBMCs. CDR3 in DNA: TGCGCCAGCAGCTTGTTTCAGGGGAACGAGCAGTACTTC. It encodes CASSLFQGNEQYF.